One sample yielded the 24 T cell receptor beta chains listed below, sequenced in a study of Graves' ophthalmopathy and Graves' hyperthyroidism. Amplification from RNA transcripts yielded the TCR beta CDR3 regions. After a first-round RT-PCR with HTBI primers, a second-round multiplex PCR was run. TCRdb passed the multiplex PCR reads through MiXCR, listing each CDR3 protein once. This sample yields a few hundred thousand distinct CDR3 sequences, of which over 15% are seen a single time; approximately 7% belongs to the top ten. Sequenced material: peripheral blood. Receptors originate from a woman in her late teens or twenties with stable Graves' hyperthyroidism.

This clonotype was seen many times. A read error is possible here, since a much larger clone lies one base away. The J gene is TRBJ1-2, the V gene TRBV12-3 or TRBV12-4, with D unclear. V lost 2 bases, J lost 6 bases, and 7 bases lay in between. This CDR3 region has 12 residues. The CDR3 protein is CASSLSRNGYTF. CDR3 nucleotide sequence: TGTGCCAGCAGTTTATCTCGGAATGGCTACACCTTC.

This clonotype was seen at least ten times. The chain couples TRBV7-8 to TRBJ2-5; D not resolved. Germline CDR1 and CDR2: SGHVS and FQNEAQ. The V end was cut by 6 bases, the J end by 1 base, with 9 bases between. The CDR3 covers 13 residues. The CDR3 coding sequence is TGTGCCAGCAGGCTTAGGTTCCAAGAGACCCAGTACTTC. Translating gives CASRLRFQETQYF.

A word on this clonotype: This could be a read error, since a much larger clone is one nucleotide away. V usage is TRBV12-3 or TRBV12-4 and J usage is TRBJ1-2; possible D gene TRBD1, 6 bases. The CDR3 loop spans 16 amino acids. CDR3 residues: CASRANKQDSEDGHTF. The DNA for the CDR3 is TGTGCCAGCAGGGCAAATAAACAGGACAGCGAGGATGGCCACACCTTC.

This clonotype was recorded at least ten times. The chain has TRBV25-1 and TRBJ1-5, with 7 bases fitting TRBD1. The length of the CDR3 is 18 residues. Germline loops: CDR1 MGHDK, CDR2 SYGVNS. The ends lost 2 bases at V and 6 bases at J; junction bases unmatched: 16. The CDR3 reads CASSETPPPGTEAQPQHF. In nucleotides, the CDR3 is TGTGCCAGCAGTGAAACCCCCCCGCCCGGGACAGAGGCTCAGCCCCAGCATTTT.

This clonotype was counted at least ten times. V and J are TRBV12-5 and TRBJ2-7; no clear D gene. V was trimmed by 1 base and J by 4 bases, leaving 8 bases between them. The CDR3 runs to 13 residues. Germline loops: CDR1 LGHNT, CDR2 FRNRAP. The CDR3 region is CASGLALAYEQYF. CDR3 DNA: TGTGCTAGTGGTTTGGCCCTTGCATACGAGCAGTACTTC.

This clonotype has ten or more counts. The gene calls are TRBV6-1 and TRBJ1-2; no clear D gene. CDR1 and CDR2 (germline): MNHNS, SASEGT. CDR3 length: 13 amino acids. V shed 6 bases and J shed 6 bases, with 14 bases lying between them. CDR3 DNA: TGTGCCAGCAGGGATAGAGAGGGAAATGGCTACACCTTC. Translated, it gives CASRDREGNGYTF.

This clonotype was observed a few times. The chain has TRBV5-5 and TRBJ1-5, with 7 bases lining up with TRBD1. This CDR3 contains 16 residues. Trimming cost V 0 bases and J 2 bases; bases outside gene matches: 5. The germline gives CDR1 SGHKS, CDR2 YYEKEE (reference sequence). Written as DNA, the CDR3 is TGTGCCAGCAGCTTGGGATCCGGGACAGGCAATCAGCCCCAGCATTTT. Translation: CASSLGSGTGNQPQHF. The full variable domain, completed using reference TRBV5-5 and TRBJ1-5, is DAGVTQSPTHLIKTRGQQVTLRCSPISGHKSVSWYQQVLGQGPQFIFQYYEKEERGRGNFPDRFSARQFPNYSSELNVNALLLGDSALYLCASSLGSGTGNQPQHFGDGTRLSIL.

CDR3 sequence: CASSAGISNQPQHF. CDR3 sequence (DNA): TGTGCCAGCAGTGCTGGGATTTCCAATCAGCCCCAGCATTTT. This sequence joins TRBV6-1 and TRBJ1-5; no reliable D call. Germline V gene lookup returns CDR1 MNHNS and CDR2 SASEGT. The V and J ends lost 4 bases and 3 bases respectively, with 10 bases between them. The CDR3 contains 14 residues.

V usage is TRBV5-1 and J usage is TRBJ1-1; D is uncertain. Germline CDR1 is SGHRS and CDR2 is YFSETQ. The CDR3 has 14 residues. DNA for the CDR3: TGCGCTAGTATCTTAGAGTTGATGAACACTGAAGCTTTCTTT. Its translation is CASILELMNTEAFF.

This clonotype was counted many times. The chain joins TRBV12-3 or TRBV12-4 to TRBJ2-7; D assignment may be TRBD1 or TRBD2 (7 bases each). The CDR3 sequence is 15 residues long. Trimming shortened V by 8 bases and J by 2 bases, and 19 bases separated the two germline ends. As DNA, the CDR3 is TGTGCCAGCCGCTCATCAGGGGGGGTTGCCTACGAGCAGTACTTC. Translating it yields CASRSSGGVAYEQYF.

At least ten counts were recorded for this clonotype. The J gene is TRBJ2-5, the V gene TRBV4-1; 12 bases map to TRBD2. The CDR3 has 16 residues. CDR1 is MGHRA, CDR2 YSYEKL, per germline. Germline trimming cut 1 base from V and 1 base from J; bases unmatched to any gene: 1. The CDR3 DNA sequence: TGCGCCAGCAGCCAAGGACTAGCGGGGGCCCAAGAGACCCAGTACTTC. Protein: CASSQGLAGAQETQYF.

In this sample, this clonotype turned up many times. The V and J genes are TRBV19 and TRBJ1-1; 7 bases map to TRBD1. This CDR3 comprises 12 residues. The germline V gene has CDR1 LNHDA and CDR2 SQIVND (reference sequence). The V segment lost 3 bases and the J segment 11 bases; nucleotides outside the gene matches: 6. Here the CDR3 reads CASSIDGTEAFF. DNA of the CDR3: TGTGCCAGTAGTATTGACGGGACAGAGGCTTTCTTT.

This clonotype has a count of ten or more. The chain's CDR3 is CASSLGISEQETQYF. The CDR3 coding sequence is TGTGCCAGCAGCTTAGGCATCTCTGAACAAGAGACCCAGTACTTC. The chain uses TRBV11-2 and TRBJ2-5; D is unclear. Trimming pared 1 base from V and 2 bases from J, leaving 11 bases between. From germline, CDR1 is SGHAT and CDR2 FQNNGV. The CDR3 extends over 15 amino acids.

In its sample, this clonotype was seen a few times. J is TRBJ2-4 and V is TRBV18; D is ambiguous. The J call may be mistaken, given a closer DNA end match to TRBJ2-5. CDR1 KGHSH and CDR2 LQKENI come from the germline V gene. The CDR3 spans 15 residues. CDR3 nucleotides: TGTGCCAGCTCACCACCTACGCACGGAAGAGAGACCCAGTACTTC. Translated, it gives CASSPPTHGRETQYF.

The sample holds many counts of this clonotype. CDR3 in DNA: TGTGCCAGCAGCCCTGAAGGACTAGCGGGGGGCGGGGAGCTGTTTTTT. It specifies CASSPEGLAGGGELFF. The rearrangement uses TRBV11-2 and TRBJ2-2, with 14 bases aligning to TRBD2. The junction had 6 bases not matched to a gene; V was cut back by 5 bases and J by 7 bases. CDR1 and CDR2 (germline): SGHAT, FQNNGV. The CDR3 runs to 16 residues.

This clonotype was found many times. The genes are TRBV2 and TRBJ2-2; TRBD2 might be the D (6 bases). This CDR3 contains 15 residues. Germline V lookup: CDR1 SNHLY, CDR2 FYNNEI. The V and J ends lost 6 bases and 0 bases respectively, with 11 bases between them. CDR3 sequence: CASRPGGANTGELFF. In nucleotides, the CDR3 is TGTGCCAGCAGGCCAGGCGGGGCGAACACCGGGGAGCTGTTTTTT.

The V and J genes are TRBV5-1 and TRBJ1-2, with no clear D. Germline lookup yields CDR1 SGHRS and CDR2 YFSETQ. V gave up 0 bases and J gave up 6 bases, with 12 bases separating them. This CDR3 has 14 amino acids. The CDR3 loop reads CASSLVGLHHGYTF. In DNA form, the CDR3 reads TGCGCCAGCAGCTTGGTTGGACTCCACCATGGCTACACCTTC.

This clonotype showed up many times. The chain carries TRBV10-3 and TRBJ1-1; D is perhaps TRBD1 (5 bases). CDR1 ENHRY and CDR2 SYGVKD come from the germline V gene. The CDR3 totals 14 residues. Trimming pared 1 base from V and 1 base from J, leaving 7 bases between. CDR3 sequence: CAISELGGNTEAFF. DNA for the CDR3: TGTGCCATCAGTGAGTTGGGGGGGAACACTGAAGCTTTCTTT.

This clonotype was seen many times. The CDR3 spells CASDQGRSEAFF. Written as DNA, the CDR3 is TGTGCTAGTGACCAGGGGCGAAGCGAAGCTTTCTTT. The chain is built from TRBV12-5 and TRBJ1-1, with D maybe TRBD1 (6 bases). The germline V gene has CDR1 LGHNT and CDR2 FRNRAP. V lost 7 bases and J lost 8, with 14 bases in between. The CDR3 runs to 12 residues.

The chain is built from TRBV4-2 and TRBJ2-6, with TRBD1 as a possible D gene (6 bases). The V end lost 3 bases, the J end lost 0 bases, and 15 bases lay between the germline ends. Germline V gives CDR1 LGHNA, CDR2 YNFKEQ. The CDR3 is 18 amino acids. The CDR3 is CASSHSDSSTSGANVLTF. The CDR3 DNA follows: TGTGCCAGCAGCCATTCGGACAGTTCGACCTCTGGGGCCAACGTCCTGACTTTC.

At least ten counts were recorded for this clonotype. V usage is TRBV6-5 and J usage is TRBJ1-2; D is ambiguous. The CDR3 runs to 14 residues. V was cut by 7 bases and J by 4 bases, with 16 bases left in between. The V gene's germline CDR1 is MNHEY and CDR2 SVGAGI. The CDR3 DNA reads as TGTGCCAGCACCGTCTTGGGGAGCGGCTATGGCTACACCTTC. Protein product: CASTVLGSGYGYTF.

The chain combines TRBV3-1 with TRBJ1-5; D is undetermined. The V gene lost 3 bases and the J gene lost 1 base, with 10 bases spanning the gap. The length of the CDR3 is 15 residues. Germline CDR1 and CDR2: LGHDT and YNNKEL (reference sequence). The CDR3 DNA follows: TGTGCCAGCAGCCAGGGAGGGTCGAGCAATCAGCCCCAGCATTTT. It yields the protein CASSQGGSSNQPQHF.

The CDR3 protein is CASSVEGGLAYGYTF. The DNA of the CDR3 is TGTGCCAGCAGCGTAGAGGGGGGGCTGGCCTATGGCTACACCTTC. The V and J genes are TRBV9 and TRBJ1-2, with a tentative D call TRBD1 (6 bases). The CDR3 spans 15 residues. Trimming cost V 0 bases and J 4 bases, with 13 bases left between them. Germline CDR1 SGDLS, CDR2 YYNGEE.

The table lists this clonotype with a few counts. This rearrangement joins TRBV11-1 to TRBJ2-3; 10 nucleotides line up with TRBD1. In germline, CDR1 is SGHAT, CDR2 FQDESV (reference sequence). The CDR3 runs 15 residues. With 5 bases clipped from V and 4 bases from J, the junction kept 6 bases outside the gene matches. This chain's CDR3 is CASSPRTGGSDTQYF. In DNA, the CDR3 is TGTGCCAGCAGCCCCAGGACAGGGGGATCAGATACGCAGTATTTT.